Listed here are 12 T cell receptor beta chains from one sample, sequenced in a study of blood T cells in healthy people across ages. A second PCR, run for roughly 7 to 11 cycles, used a sample-barcoded 5' primer plus a J-beta primer mix. TCRdb used MiXCR to reprocess the 5' RACE reads, holding one entry per CDR3 protein. The data show just over 1 million distinct CDR3 sequences, less than 50% seen once. Sequencing used blood. These receptors were collected from a woman in her sixties in good health.

This clonotype was picked up many times. The chain has TRBV7-2 and TRBJ2-7; 9 positions match TRBD2. Trimming removed 5 bases from V and 0 bases from J; junction bases left unmatched: 8. The length of the CDR3 is 16 residues. Germline V gene lookup returns CDR1 SGHTA and CDR2 FQGNSA. This CDR3 reads CASSLRSGRSSYEQYF. The DNA of the CDR3 is TGTGCCAGCAGCCTTAGAAGCGGGAGGAGCTCCTACGAGCAGTACTTC.

The V and J genes are TRBV24-1 and TRBJ2-3, with D maybe TRBD1 (6 bases). The germline V gene has CDR1 KGHDR and CDR2 SFDVKD. Deletions cut 9 bases from V and 2 bases from J, with 11 bases between. This CDR3 region has 13 residues. The CDR3 DNA sequence: TGTGCCACCCAGGGGCGCCACACAGATACGCAGTATTTT. Protein: CATQGRHTDTQYF.

This sequence joins TRBV5-1 and TRBJ2-3, with 10 bases fitting TRBD1. Germline V lookup: CDR1 SGHRS, CDR2 YFSETQ. The trim removed 2 bases at V and 4 bases at J, leaving 4 bases unmatched. There are 15 residues in the CDR3. The CDR3 here is CASSLRQGAADTQYF. In nucleotides, the CDR3 is TGCGCCAGCAGCTTAAGACAGGGGGCGGCAGATACGCAGTATTTT.

The genes are TRBV15 and TRBJ1-1, with TRBD1 as a possible D gene (5 bases). Germline V CDR1 and CDR2: LNHNV, YYDKDF (reference sequence). V was shortened by 0 bases and J by 2 bases, with 10 bases between the two germline ends. This CDR3 has 15 residues. The CDR3 DNA sequence: TGTGCCACCAGCAGAGATGGGACTCCCAACACTGAAGCTTTCTTT. The encoded protein is CATSRDGTPNTEAFF.

The genes are TRBV9 and TRBJ2-1, with D perhaps matching TRBD2 (6 bases). The CDR3 totals 14 residues. V lost 5 bases to trimming and J lost 2 bases, with 11 bases between them. The germline V gene encodes CDR1 SGDLS and CDR2 YYNGEE. The CDR3 loop reads CASRGGTAYNEQFF. The CDR3 DNA is TGTGCCAGCAGAGGAGGGACGGCCTACAATGAGCAGTTCTTC.

This rearrangement joins TRBV3-1 to TRBJ2-1, with 10 nucleotides matching TRBD2. Trimming cost V 9 bases and J 6 bases; bases outside gene matches: 8. Germline V gene lookup returns CDR1 LGHDT and CDR2 YNNKEL (reference sequence). The CDR3 loop spans 14 amino acids. DNA of the CDR3: TGTGCCAGTGTTACTAGCGGGGAATCCAATGAGCAGTTCTTC. Its translation is CASVTSGESNEQFF.

The chain has TRBV7-9 and TRBJ1-2; D is uncertain. The germline CDR1 and CDR2 sequences are SEHNR and FQNEAQ (reference sequence). V was pared by 6 bases and J by 4 bases, with 12 bases between. The CDR3 has 13 residues. Here the CDR3 DNA reads TGTGCCAGCAGTCAGAGGTTCCCCTATGGCTACACCTTC. Translation gives CASSQRFPYGYTF.

This chain connects TRBV2 to TRBJ2-1, with TRBD2 matching over 12 bases. CDR3 length equals 19 residues. CDR1 SNHLY and CDR2 FYNNEI come from the germline V gene. V gave up 4 bases and J gave up 0 bases; unmatched junction bases: 10. The CDR3 protein is CASSVAGTSGPDSYNEQFF. CDR3 bases: TGTGCCAGCAGTGTTGCGGGGACTAGCGGGCCCGACTCCTACAATGAGCAGTTCTTC.

This clonotype appeared a few times. This chain connects TRBV13 to TRBJ2-5, with TRBD2 identical over 9 bases. V dropped 3 bases and J dropped 3; count of bases not matched to a gene: 8. The CDR3 has 16 residues. CDR1 is PRHDT and CDR2 is FYEKMQ in the germline V gene (reference sequence). The CDR3 loop is CASSLWASGNKETQYF. As DNA, the CDR3 is TGTGCCAGCAGCTTGTGGGCTAGCGGGAATAAAGAGACCCAGTACTTC.

This clonotype was counted ten times or more. The V and J genes are TRBV7-2 and TRBJ2-5; TRBD2 matches at 8 bases. The CDR3 spans 16 residues. CDR1 is SGHTA, CDR2 FQGNSA, per germline. V trimming: 2 bases; J trimming: 2 bases; junction bases outside the gene matches: 7. CDR3 in amino acids: CASSLSVGGRQETQYF. The CDR3 nucleotides are TGTGCCAGCAGCTTATCCGTGGGCGGGAGGCAAGAGACCCAGTACTTC.

This clonotype turned up a few times. The V gene is TRBV9, the J gene TRBJ2-1; TRBD2 agrees at 9 bases. This CDR3 spans 14 amino acids. CDR1 is SGDLS and CDR2 is YYNGEE in the germline V gene. Trimming took 0 bases from V and 10 from J; bases not matched to a gene: 5. This CDR3 reads CASSVGLAASEQFF. For the CDR3, the DNA is TGTGCCAGCAGCGTAGGACTAGCGGCCTCCGAGCAGTTCTTC. Variable domain in full (rest from reference TRBV9 and TRBJ2-1): DSGVTQTPKHLITATGQRVTLRCSPRSGDLSVYWYQQSLDQGLQFLIQYYNGEERAKGNILERFSAQQFPDLHSELNLSSLELGDSALYFCASSVGLAASEQFFGPGTRLTVL.

The chain carries TRBV10-3 and TRBJ2-4; D is perhaps TRBD2 (6 bases). TRBJ2-7 matches the DNA end more closely, so the J call is doubtful. The CDR3 consists of 14 residues. Germline CDR1 and CDR2: ENHRY and SYGVKD. CDR3 region: CAISLREDQYEQYF. For the CDR3, the DNA is TGTGCCATCAGTCTTAGGGAGGATCAGTACGAGCAGTACTTC.